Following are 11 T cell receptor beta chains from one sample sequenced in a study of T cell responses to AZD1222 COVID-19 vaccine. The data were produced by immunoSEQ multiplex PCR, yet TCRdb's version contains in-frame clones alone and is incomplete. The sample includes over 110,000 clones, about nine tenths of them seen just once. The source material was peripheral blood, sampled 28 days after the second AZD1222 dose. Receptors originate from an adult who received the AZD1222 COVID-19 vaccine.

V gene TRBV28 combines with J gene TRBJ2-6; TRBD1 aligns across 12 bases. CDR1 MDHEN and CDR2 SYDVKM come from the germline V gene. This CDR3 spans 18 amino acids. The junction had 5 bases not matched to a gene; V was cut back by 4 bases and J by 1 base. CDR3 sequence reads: CASSSPGQGASGANVLTF. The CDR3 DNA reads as TGTGCCAGCAGTTCTCCGGGACAGGGGGCGTCTGGGGCCAACGTCCTGACTTTC.

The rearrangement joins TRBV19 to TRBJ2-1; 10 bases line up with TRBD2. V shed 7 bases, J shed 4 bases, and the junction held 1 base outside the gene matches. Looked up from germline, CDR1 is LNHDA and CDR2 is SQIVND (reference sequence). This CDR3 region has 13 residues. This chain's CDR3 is CASTSGGYNEQFF. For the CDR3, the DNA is TGTGCCAGTACTAGCGGGGGTTACAATGAGCAGTTCTTC.

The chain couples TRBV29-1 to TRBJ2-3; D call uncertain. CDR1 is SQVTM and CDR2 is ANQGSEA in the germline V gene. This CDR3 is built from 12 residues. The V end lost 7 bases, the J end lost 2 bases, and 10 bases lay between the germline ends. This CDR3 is CSADPLTDTQYF. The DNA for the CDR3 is TGCAGCGCCGACCCTCTCACAGATACGCAGTATTTT.

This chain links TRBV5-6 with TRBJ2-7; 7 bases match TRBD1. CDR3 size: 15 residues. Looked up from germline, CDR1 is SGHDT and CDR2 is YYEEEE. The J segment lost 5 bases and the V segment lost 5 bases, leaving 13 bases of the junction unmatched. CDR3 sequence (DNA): TGTGCCAGCAGACGGACTCCAGGGGGACCGGACGAGCAGTACTTC. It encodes CASRRTPGGPDEQYF.

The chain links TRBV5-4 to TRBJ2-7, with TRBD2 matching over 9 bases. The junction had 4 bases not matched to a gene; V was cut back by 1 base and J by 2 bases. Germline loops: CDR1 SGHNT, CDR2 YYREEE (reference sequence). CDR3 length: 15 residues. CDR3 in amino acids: CASSLPSGRTYEQYF. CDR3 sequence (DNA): TGTGCCAGCAGCTTGCCCAGCGGGAGGACCTACGAGCAGTACTTC.

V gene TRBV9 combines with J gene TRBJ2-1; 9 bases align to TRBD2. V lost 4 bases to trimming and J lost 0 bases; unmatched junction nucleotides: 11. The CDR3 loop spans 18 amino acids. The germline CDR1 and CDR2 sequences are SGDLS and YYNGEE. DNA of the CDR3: TGTGCCAGCAGCACGACTAGCGGCACACGTAGCTCCTACAATGAGCAGTTCTTC. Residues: CASSTTSGTRSSYNEQFF.

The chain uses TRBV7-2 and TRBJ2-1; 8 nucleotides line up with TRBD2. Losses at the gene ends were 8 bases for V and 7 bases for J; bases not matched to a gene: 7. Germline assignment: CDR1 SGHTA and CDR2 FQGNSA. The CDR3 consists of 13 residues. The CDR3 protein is CASAAGAFNEQFF. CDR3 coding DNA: TGTGCCAGCGCAGCGGGAGCGTTTAATGAGCAGTTCTTC.

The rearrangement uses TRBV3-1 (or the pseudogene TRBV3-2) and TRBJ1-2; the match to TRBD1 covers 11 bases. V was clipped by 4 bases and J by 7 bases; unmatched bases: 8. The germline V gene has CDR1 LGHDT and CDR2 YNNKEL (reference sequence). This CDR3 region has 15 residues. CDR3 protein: CASSLEGTGGTGYTF. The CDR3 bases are TGTGCCAGCAGCCTCGAGGGGACAGGGGGAACTGGCTACACCTTC.

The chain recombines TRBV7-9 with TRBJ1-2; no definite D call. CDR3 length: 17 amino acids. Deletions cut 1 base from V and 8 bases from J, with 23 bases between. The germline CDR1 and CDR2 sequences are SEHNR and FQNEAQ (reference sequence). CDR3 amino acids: CASSLDGAKDLERGYTF. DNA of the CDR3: TGTGCCAGCAGCTTAGACGGAGCTAAGGACCTAGAACGGGGCTACACCTTC.

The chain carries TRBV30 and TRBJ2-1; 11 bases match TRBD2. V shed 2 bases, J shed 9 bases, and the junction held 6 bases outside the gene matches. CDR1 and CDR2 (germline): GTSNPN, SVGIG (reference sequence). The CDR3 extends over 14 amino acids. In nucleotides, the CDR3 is TGTGCCTGGAGTTGGCTAGCGGGAGGTGGTGAGCAGTTCTTC. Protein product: CAWSWLAGGGEQFF.

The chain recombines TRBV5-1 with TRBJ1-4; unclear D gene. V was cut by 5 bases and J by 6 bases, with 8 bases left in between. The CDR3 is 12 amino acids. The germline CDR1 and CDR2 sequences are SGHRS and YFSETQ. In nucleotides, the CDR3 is TGCGCCAGCAGAGGGTGGGATGAAAAACTGTTTTTT. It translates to CASRGWDEKLFF.